These 13 T cell receptor beta chains share one sample of origin, sequenced in a study of CD8 T cells in ankylosing spondylitis. TCRdb passed the 5' RACE reads through MiXCR, listing each CDR3 protein once. The sample carries fewer than 200,000 distinct CDR3 sequences, 15% to 20% recorded once. The sample consisted of blood, either unsorted or a sorted T cell fraction (not recorded which). The receptors come from a male donor with ankylosing spondylitis or in good health (not recorded which).

This clonotype was counted ten times or more. V is TRBV10-3 and J is TRBJ2-1, with TRBD1 matching 7 bases. The germline V gene encodes CDR1 ENHRY and CDR2 SYGVKD. The length of the CDR3 is 13 residues. V lost 6 bases and J lost 9; bases outside the gene matches: 8. The CDR3: CAISGTEVSEQFF. The DNA of the CDR3 is TGTGCCATCAGCGGGACAGAGGTCAGTGAGCAGTTCTTC.

The chain uses TRBV19 and TRBJ1-5, with D possibly TRBD1 on 6 matching bases. The CDR3 sequence is 20 residues long. V lost 3 bases and J 0 bases, leaving 24 bases between the germline ends. Germline V CDR1 and CDR2: LNHDA, SQIVND (reference sequence). CDR3 sequence: CASSIYRLTGTHYSNQPQHF. The CDR3 nucleotides read TGTGCCAGTAGTATTTACCGACTTACCGGGACACATTATAGCAATCAGCCCCAGCATTTT.

This clonotype has only a few counts. This chain joins TRBV24-1 and TRBJ1-1; D is possibly TRBD1 (5 bases). CDR1 and CDR2 (germline): KGHDR, SFDVKD. Trimming took 2 bases from V and 6 from J, leaving 9 bases between them. The CDR3 is 13 residues long. The CDR3 spells CATSDSGGAEAFF. As DNA, the CDR3 is TGTGCCACCAGTGATTCCGGGGGGGCTGAAGCTTTCTTT.

This clonotype occurred a few times. The chain recombines TRBV14 with TRBJ2-7; D remains ambiguous. The CDR3 loop spans 12 amino acids. V was clipped by 0 bases and J by 6 bases, with 6 bases between them. CDR1 and CDR2 from the germline V gene are SGHDN and FVKESK. The CDR3 bases are TGTGCCAGCAGCCAAGATCTTAGCGAGCAGTACTTC. Translation gives CASSQDLSEQYF.

This clonotype has at least ten counts. V and J are TRBV6-2 or TRBV6-3 and TRBJ1-6; weak D call: TRBD1 (6 bases). Germline V gene lookup returns CDR1 MNHEY and CDR2 SVGEGT. V was shortened by 0 bases and J by 0 bases, with 21 bases between the two germline ends. The CDR3 runs to 21 residues. CDR3 in amino acids: CASSYSMGFFRGSSYNSPLHF. The DNA of the CDR3 is TGTGCCAGCAGTTACTCGATGGGCTTTTTCAGGGGTAGCTCCTATAATTCACCCCTCCACTTT.

This clonotype was observed many times. The rearrangement links TRBV12-3 or TRBV12-4 to TRBJ2-7, with a weak D call TRBD2 (5 bases). Trimming shortened V by 3 bases and J by 2 bases, and 11 bases separated the two germline ends. The CDR3 totals 14 residues. CDR3 sequence reads: CASSFGLSTYEQYF. In nucleotides, the CDR3 is TGTGCCAGCAGTTTCGGACTTTCGACCTACGAGCAGTACTTC.

At least ten counts were recorded for this clonotype. The V call is TRBV4-1, the J call TRBJ1-5, with D tentatively TRBD1 (6 bases). The V end was cut by 5 bases, the J end by 4 bases, with 15 bases between. The CDR3 totals 15 residues. Germline V lookup: CDR1 MGHRA, CDR2 YSYEKL. DNA for the CDR3: TGCGCCAGCAGCGGAACAGGGTCTGGTAATCAGCCCCAGCATTTT. As protein: CASSGTGSGNQPQHF.

The sample holds many counts of this clonotype. The CDR3 protein is CSAKKRAHEQYF. CDR3 nucleotides: TGCAGTGCCAAGAAAAGGGCCCACGAGCAGTACTTC. The chain carries TRBV20-1 and TRBJ2-7, with D unresolved. V was trimmed by 6 bases and J by 5 bases, leaving 14 bases between them. The CDR3 spans 12 residues. CDR1 is DFQATT and CDR2 is SNEGSKA in the germline V gene (reference sequence).

The J gene is TRBJ1-5, the V gene TRBV4-1; no firm D call. The V end lost 0 bases, the J end lost 3 bases, and 12 bases lay between the germline ends. CDR1 MGHRA and CDR2 YSYEKL come from the germline V gene. The CDR3 runs 16 residues. CDR3 bases: TGCGCCAGCAGCCAAGAGCCCGGGTCGGCCAATCAGCCCCAGCATTTT. It encodes CASSQEPGSANQPQHF.

This rearrangement joins TRBV5-1 to TRBJ2-5; D uncertain. V lost 3 bases, J lost 5 bases, and 20 bases lay in between. The CDR3 runs 16 residues. In germline, CDR1 is SGHRS, CDR2 YFSETQ. CDR3 in amino acids: CASSYGKTANDETQYF. CDR3 nucleotide sequence: TGCGCCAGCAGCTATGGGAAAACCGCCAACGACGAGACCCAGTACTTC.

This clonotype was seen more than once but under ten times. The rearrangement links TRBV5-6 to TRBJ1-5, with 7 bases identical to TRBD1. Germline V gene lookup returns CDR1 SGHDT and CDR2 YYEEEE. After removal of 3 bases from V and 2 bases from J, the junction contained 5 bases not matched to a gene. The CDR3 has 15 amino acids. As DNA, the CDR3 is TGTGCCAGCAGCTCAAACCAGGGGGGCAATCAGCCCCAGCATTTT. The encoded protein is CASSSNQGGNQPQHF. Combining the CDR3 with reference TRBV5-6 and TRBJ1-5 gives the whole variable domain DAGVTQSPTHLIKTRGQQVTLRCSPKSGHDTVSWYQQALGQGPQFIFQYYEEEERQRGNFPDRFSGHQFPNYSSELNVNALLLGDSALYLCASSSNQGGNQPQHFGDGTRLSIL.

Concerning this clonotype itself: This may arise from a read error, as a much more abundant clone is one base away. For the CDR3, the DNA is TGCGTCAGCAGCTTGGAACTGCGGGATACGCAGTATTTT. Translating gives CVSSLELRDTQYF. The rearrangement links TRBV5-1 to TRBJ2-3; D is undetermined. The CDR3 has 13 residues. Per germline, CDR1 SGHRS and CDR2 YFSETQ.

This clonotype was counted at least ten times. The chain uses TRBV28 and TRBJ2-7; TRBD2 matches at 8 bases. The CDR3 has 14 amino acids. Per germline, CDR1 MDHEN and CDR2 SYDVKM. J lost 4 bases, V lost 3 bases, and 5 bases had no gene match. This chain's CDR3 is CASSFGAGGYEQYF. The CDR3 DNA reads as TGTGCCAGCAGTTTTGGGGCGGGAGGTTACGAGCAGTACTTC.